This TCR beta chain was documented in a study of T-cell reconstitution after alpha-beta-depleted transplantation in children. Study results and caveats: The origin of high day-60 TCRbeta diversity in some patients lay in surviving recipient T cells and thymic progenitors. Reportedly, roughly two months post-transplant, alpha-beta T cells arose from several hundred expanded graft clones. The authors attributed T-cell counts and diversity one year after transplant mostly to newly produced T cells.

This clonotype was picked up one time. No antigen is known for it. A TCRbeta library incorporating unique molecular identifiers was prepared. TCRdb fed the PCR reads into MiXCR, producing one record per CDR3 protein. The repertoire consists of hundreds of thousands of distinct CDR3 sequences, with roughly 13% occurring once and the leading ten covering over 2%. The sample in question was PBMCs, mostly from graft donor cells, obtained 360 days after TCRalphabeta/CD19-depleted stem cell transplant. This clonotype was obtained from a male patient younger than 18 who had a stem cell transplant for acute myeloid leukemia, so the T cells may come from the graft donor.

In DNA form, the CDR3 reads TGCAGTCCCGATTCCGGGACTAGCGGAGCCTACGAGCAGTACTTC. Its translation is CSPDSGTSGAYEQYF. The V call is TRBV20-1, the J call TRBJ2-7, with 11 bases that match TRBD2. Trimming removed 8 bases from V and 2 bases from J; junction bases left unmatched: 11. This CDR3 comprises 15 residues. CDR1 and CDR2 (germline): DFQATT, SNEGSKA (reference sequence).